This T cell receptor beta chain originates from a study of T cell repertoires in cytomegalovirus infection. CDR1 and CDR2 (germline): SGHTA, FQGNSA. There are 13 residues in the CDR3. V lost 8 bases to trimming and J lost 4 bases, with 12 bases between them. One entry per CDR3 protein results from TCRdb running MiXCR on the reads. The table records under 250,000 distinct CDR3 sequences, 5% to 8.5% of them present only once. This clonotype was recorded many times. The rearrangement links TRBV7-2 to TRBJ2-1, with D possibly called TRBD1 or TRBD2 (5 bases each). The source of this sequence is a human donor in good health (CMV status not recorded). Some clones in this sample may be carry-over from other donors' samples. Source material: PBMCs. The CDR3 protein is CASHLWGYNEQFF. Here the CDR3 DNA reads TGTGCCAGCCACTTGTGGGGGTACAATGAGCAGTTCTTC.